These 5 T cell receptor beta chains were sequenced from one sample in a study of shared clonotypes between healthy human individuals. Profiled with immunoSEQ multiplex PCR; TCRdb holds only in-frame clones, not every one. The sample lists roughly 1,100,000 clones, roughly 80% occurring once. Material: memory CD4+ T cells sorted from blood. Subset of the sample: CD45RA-negative fraction. These receptors all stem from a man aged 18-30 years in good health.

This sequence joins TRBV10-3 and TRBJ1-6; TRBD1 aligns across 7 bases. The V gene's germline CDR1 is ENHRY and CDR2 SYGVKD. The CDR3 has 13 amino acids. After removal of 10 bases from V and 7 bases from J, the junction contained 7 bases not matched to a gene. The CDR3 DNA reads as TGTGCCAGCTCTACAGGGGCCAATTCACCCCTCCACTTT. This encodes CASSTGANSPLHF.

As DNA, the CDR3 is TGTGCCAGCAGTTACAGAGACAGGGGACCCTACACCTTC. As protein: CASSYRDRGPYTF. This chain links TRBV6-5 with TRBJ1-2, with 8 bases identical to TRBD1. The V gene's germline CDR1 is MNHEY and CDR2 SVGAGI. This CDR3 has 13 amino acids. V was pared by 2 bases and J by 10 bases, with 6 bases of the junction left unmatched.

The V call is TRBV30, the J call TRBJ2-1; D may be TRBD1 or TRBD2 (6 bases each). V lost 0 bases and J 9 bases, leaving 12 bases between the germline ends. This CDR3 contains 13 residues. In germline, CDR1 is GTSNPN, CDR2 SVGIG (reference sequence). The chain's CDR3 is CAWSVRGAGEQFF. CDR3 nucleotide sequence: TGTGCCTGGAGTGTAAGGGGGGCGGGTGAGCAGTTCTTC. The full variable domain, in which reference TRBV30 and TRBJ2-1 provide the parts outside the CDR3, is SQTIHQWPATLVQPVGSPLSLECTVEGTSNPNLYWYRQAAGRGLQLLFYSVGIGQISSEVPQNLSASRPQDRQFILSSKKLLLSDSGFYLCAWSVRGAGEQFFGPGTRLTVL.

This clone occurred once. The chain couples TRBV2 to TRBJ2-7; 10 nucleotides agree with TRBD1. This CDR3 is 14 amino acids long. Unmatched junction bases numbered 6, after V lost 6 bases and J lost 4 bases. CDR1 is SNHLY and CDR2 is FYNNEI in the germline V gene. The CDR3 coding sequence is TGTGCCAGCAGGAGACCGGGACAGGGGTACGAGCAGTACTTC. This encodes CASRRPGQGYEQYF.

The chain joins TRBV5-3 to TRBJ1-3; D is uncertain. TRBV5-3 is annotated as an ORF whose role is uncertain. Deletions cut 10 bases from V and 0 bases from J, with 17 bases between. The CDR3 has 15 amino acids. The chain's CDR3 is CAPGLHRNSGNTIYF. The CDR3, as DNA: TGTGCCCCCGGCCTACATCGGAACTCTGGAAACACCATATATTTT.